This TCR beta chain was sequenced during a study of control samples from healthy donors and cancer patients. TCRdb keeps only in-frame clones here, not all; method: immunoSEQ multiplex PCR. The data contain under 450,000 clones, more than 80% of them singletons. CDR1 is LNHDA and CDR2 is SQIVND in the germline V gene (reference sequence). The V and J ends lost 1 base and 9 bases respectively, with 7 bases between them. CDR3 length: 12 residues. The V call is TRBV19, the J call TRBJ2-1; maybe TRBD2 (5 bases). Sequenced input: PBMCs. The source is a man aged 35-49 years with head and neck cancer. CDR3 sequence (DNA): TGTGCCAGTAGTATAGGACGGGGTGAGCAGTTCTTC. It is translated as CASSIGRGEQFF.